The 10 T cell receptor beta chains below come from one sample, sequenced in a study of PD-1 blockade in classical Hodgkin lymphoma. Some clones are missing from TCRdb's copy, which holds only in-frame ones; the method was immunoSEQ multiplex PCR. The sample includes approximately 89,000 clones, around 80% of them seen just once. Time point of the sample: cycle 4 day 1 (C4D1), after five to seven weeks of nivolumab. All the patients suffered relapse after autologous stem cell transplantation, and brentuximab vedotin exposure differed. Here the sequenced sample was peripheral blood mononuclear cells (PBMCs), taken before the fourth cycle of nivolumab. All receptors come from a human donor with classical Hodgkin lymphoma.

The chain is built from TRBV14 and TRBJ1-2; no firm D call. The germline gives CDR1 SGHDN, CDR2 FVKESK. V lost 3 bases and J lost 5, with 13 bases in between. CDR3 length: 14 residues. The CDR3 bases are TGTGCCAGCAGCCAGGACCTATCCGGTTATGGCTACACCTTC. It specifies CASSQDLSGYGYTF.

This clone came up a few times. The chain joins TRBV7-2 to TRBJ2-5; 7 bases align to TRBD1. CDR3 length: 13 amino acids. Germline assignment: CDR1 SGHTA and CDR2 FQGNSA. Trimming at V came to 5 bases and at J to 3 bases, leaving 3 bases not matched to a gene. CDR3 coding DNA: TGTGCCAGCAGCAGGGGGACAGAAGAGACCCAGTACTTC. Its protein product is CASSRGTEETQYF.

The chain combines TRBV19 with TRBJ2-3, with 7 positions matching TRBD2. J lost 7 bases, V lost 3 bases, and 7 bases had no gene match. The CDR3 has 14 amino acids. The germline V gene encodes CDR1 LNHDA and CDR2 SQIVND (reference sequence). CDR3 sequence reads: CASSIRLAAYTQYF. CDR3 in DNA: TGTGCCAGTAGTATCAGACTAGCAGCCTATACGCAGTATTTT.

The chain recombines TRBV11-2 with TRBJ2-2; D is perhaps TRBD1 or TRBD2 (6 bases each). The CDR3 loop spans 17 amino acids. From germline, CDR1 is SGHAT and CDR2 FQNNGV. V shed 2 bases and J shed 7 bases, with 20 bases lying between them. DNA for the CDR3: TGTGCCAGCAGCTTATGGGGGGCGACACCCGGAGGCGGGGAGCTGTTTTTT. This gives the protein CASSLWGATPGGGELFF.

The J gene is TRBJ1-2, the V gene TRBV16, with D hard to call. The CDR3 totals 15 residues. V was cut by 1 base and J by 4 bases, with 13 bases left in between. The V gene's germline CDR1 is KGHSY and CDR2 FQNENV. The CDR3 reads CASSQFREIGYGYTF. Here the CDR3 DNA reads TGTGCCAGCAGCCAATTCAGAGAAATTGGCTATGGCTACACCTTC.

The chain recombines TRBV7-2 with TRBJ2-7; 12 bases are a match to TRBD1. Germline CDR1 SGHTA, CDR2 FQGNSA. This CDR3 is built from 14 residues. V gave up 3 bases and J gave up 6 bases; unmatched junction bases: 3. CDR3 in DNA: TGTGCCAGCAGCTTTAGGGACAGGGGGCGCGAGCAGTACTTC. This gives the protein CASSFRDRGREQYF.

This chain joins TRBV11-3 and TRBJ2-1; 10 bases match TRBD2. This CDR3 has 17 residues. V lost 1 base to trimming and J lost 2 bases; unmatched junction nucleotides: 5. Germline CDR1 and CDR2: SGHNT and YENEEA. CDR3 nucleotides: TGTGCCAGCAGCTTAGGGCTAGCGGGAGCTACCTACAATGAGCAGTTCTTC. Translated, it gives CASSLGLAGATYNEQFF.

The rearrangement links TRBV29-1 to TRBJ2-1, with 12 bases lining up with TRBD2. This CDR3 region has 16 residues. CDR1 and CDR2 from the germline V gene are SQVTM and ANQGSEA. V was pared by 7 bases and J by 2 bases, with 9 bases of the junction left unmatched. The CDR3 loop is CSGQGASGRAYNEQFF. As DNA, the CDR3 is TGCAGCGGACAGGGGGCTAGCGGGAGGGCCTACAATGAGCAGTTCTTC.

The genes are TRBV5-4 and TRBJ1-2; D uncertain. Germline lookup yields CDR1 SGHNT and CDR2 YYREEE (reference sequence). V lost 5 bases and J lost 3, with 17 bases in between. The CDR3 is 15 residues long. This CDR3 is CASRAPPGLDYGYTF. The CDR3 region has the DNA TGTGCCAGCAGGGCGCCGCCAGGACTGGACTATGGCTACACCTTC. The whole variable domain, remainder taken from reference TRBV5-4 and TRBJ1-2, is ETGVTQSPTHLIKTRGQQVTLRCSSQSGHNTVSWYQQALGQGPQFIFQYYREEENGRGNFPPRFSGLQFPNYSSELNVNALELDDSALYLCASRAPPGLDYGYTFGSGTRLTVV.

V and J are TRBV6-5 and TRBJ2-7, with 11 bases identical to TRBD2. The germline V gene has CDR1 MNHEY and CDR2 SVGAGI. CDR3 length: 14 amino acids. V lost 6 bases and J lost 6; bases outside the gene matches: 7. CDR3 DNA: TGTGCCAGCAGGACACTAGCGGGAGTTGCCGAGCAGTACTTC. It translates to CASRTLAGVAEQYF.